This entry lists 31 T cell receptor beta chains sequenced from one sample in a study of cytomegalovirus exposure and HLA in healthy donors. The PCR contained 60 Vbeta and 13 Jbeta primers. Assay used: immunoSEQ multiplex PCR; TCRdb lists only in-frame clones, some missing. The sample lists 120,000 or so clones, nearly 80% occurring once. Material: PBMCs. The receptors come from a woman aged 40 to 50 in good health and CMV-seronegative.

V and J are TRBV5-1 and TRBJ2-3; D uncertain. Germline lookup yields CDR1 SGHRS and CDR2 YFSETQ. CDR3 size: 12 residues. Trimming left V 3 bases short and J 5 bases short, with 7 bases between. CDR3 sequence (DNA): TGCGCCAGCAGCTATGCGTTAGATACGCAGTATTTT. Protein sequence: CASSYALDTQYF.

The chain combines TRBV27 with TRBJ2-7; 8 nucleotides line up with TRBD1. CDR1 is MNHEY, CDR2 SMNVEV, per germline (reference sequence). This CDR3 spans 13 amino acids. The ends lost 8 bases at V and 4 bases at J; junction bases unmatched: 7. CDR3 bases: TGTGCCAGCCCACAGGGGGAGATGTACGAGCAGTACTTC. It translates to CASPQGEMYEQYF.

This chain connects TRBV4-2 to TRBJ2-3; TRBD2 matches at 8 bases. From germline, CDR1 is LGHNA and CDR2 YNFKEQ. The trim removed 0 bases at V and 2 bases at J, leaving 7 bases unmatched. This CDR3 has 17 residues. The CDR3 sequence is CASSQDNPGGFTDTQYF. In nucleotides, the CDR3 is TGTGCCAGCAGCCAAGATAACCCGGGAGGGTTCACAGATACGCAGTATTTT.

The sample holds a few counts of this clone. The J gene is TRBJ2-1, the V gene TRBV5-4; 9 positions match TRBD2. The ends lost 3 bases at V and 7 bases at J; junction bases unmatched: 11. There are 16 residues in the CDR3. The germline V gene has CDR1 SGHNT and CDR2 YYREEE (reference sequence). CDR3 sequence reads: CASSSHRGSGSNEQFF. CDR3 sequence (DNA): TGTGCCAGCAGCTCACACCGGGGTAGCGGGAGTAATGAGCAGTTCTTC.

The chain recombines TRBV5-1 with TRBJ2-3; maybe TRBD1 (5 bases). Germline lookup yields CDR1 SGHRS and CDR2 YFSETQ. Trimming shortened V by 0 bases and J by 4 bases, and 15 bases separated the two germline ends. The CDR3 has 16 residues. CDR3 sequence: CASSLVSAGSADTQYF. The CDR3 bases are TGCGCCAGCAGCTTGGTCTCGGCAGGGTCTGCAGATACGCAGTATTTT.

About this clone itself: Relative to the germline gene, one junction end is altered; a read error may explain this. The chain has TRBV7-9 and TRBJ2-7, with D possibly TRBD1 on 6 matching bases. CDR1 and CDR2 from the germline V gene are SEHNR and FQNEAQ (reference sequence). The CDR3 length is 17 residues. CDR3 region: CSSSLGPRGREGDEQYF. CDR3 bases: TGTTCCAGCAGCTTAGGACCGAGGGGTAGAGAGGGGGACGAGCAGTACTTC.

CDR3 amino acids: CASSRIQGYPYNEQFF. Written as DNA, the CDR3 is TGTGCCAGCAGCCGAATTCAGGGGTACCCCTACAATGAGCAGTTCTTC. The chain is built from TRBV7-6 and TRBJ2-1, with D possibly TRBD1 on 6 matching bases. Trimming removed 5 bases from V and 2 bases from J, with 16 bases in between. The CDR3 runs 16 residues. Germline V gene lookup returns CDR1 SGHVS and CDR2 FNYEAQ.

J is TRBJ2-7 and V is TRBV27; the match to TRBD2 covers 9 bases. Germline loops: CDR1 MNHEY, CDR2 SMNVEV (reference sequence). The CDR3 sequence is 17 residues long. J lost 3 bases, V lost 2 bases, and 11 bases had no gene match. CDR3: CASSLDRTSVGDYEQYF. CDR3 bases: TGTGCCAGCAGTTTAGATAGGACTAGCGTGGGGGACTACGAGCAGTACTTC.

V is TRBV7-2 and J is TRBJ2-1; 12 nucleotides align to TRBD2. The germline V gene encodes CDR1 SGHTA and CDR2 FQGNSA. V lost 4 bases, J lost 6 bases, and 1 base stayed unmatched. The CDR3 loop spans 14 amino acids. The CDR3 coding sequence is TGTGCCAGCAGCTGGACTAGCGGGATCAATGAGCAGTTCTTC. It is translated as CASSWTSGINEQFF.

This rearrangement joins TRBV2 to TRBJ1-2; 10 bases map to TRBD1. This CDR3 contains 13 residues. V gave up 8 bases and J gave up 7 bases; unmatched junction bases: 7. Germline CDR1 is SNHLY and CDR2 is FYNNEI. The CDR3 DNA reads TGTGCCAGCTCAGGGGGGACAGGGGCTGGCTACACCTTC. Its protein is CASSGGTGAGYTF.

The CDR3: CASSPHLTGMGTEAFF. The CDR3 DNA follows: TGTGCCAGCAGCCCGCATCTGACAGGGATGGGGACTGAAGCTTTCTTT. The chain combines TRBV7-6 with TRBJ1-1; 7 positions agree with TRBD1. Trimming at V came to 5 bases and at J to 5 bases, leaving 14 bases not matched to a gene. This CDR3 contains 16 residues. CDR1 and CDR2 from the germline V gene are SGHVS and FNYEAQ.

The chain carries TRBV28 and TRBJ2-7; TRBD2 agrees at 9 bases. Trimming removed 3 bases from V and 1 base from J; junction bases left unmatched: 10. The V gene's germline CDR1 is MDHEN and CDR2 SYDVKM. This CDR3 spans 17 amino acids. The CDR3 loop is CASSFLAGTLASYEQYF. The CDR3 coding sequence is TGTGCCAGCAGTTTCCTAGCGGGAACGTTGGCTTCCTACGAGCAGTACTTC.

V is TRBV5-6 and J is TRBJ1-3; D is perhaps TRBD1 (5 bases). CDR3 size: 17 residues. Trimming removed 2 bases from V and 0 bases from J, with 15 bases in between. In germline, CDR1 is SGHDT, CDR2 YYEEEE. The CDR3 loop is CASSFGAGRNSGNTIYF. CDR3 DNA: TGTGCCAGCAGCTTTGGGGCAGGGCGAAACTCTGGAAACACCATATATTTT.

This chain joins TRBV27 and TRBJ2-7; D ambiguous. The CDR3 is 13 residues long. Germline assignment: CDR1 MNHEY and CDR2 SMNVEV (reference sequence). Trimming took off 0 bases at V and 0 bases at J, with 3 bases between the two ends. This CDR3 reads CASSLSLSYEQYF. The CDR3 bases are TGTGCCAGCAGTTTATCTCTCTCCTACGAGCAGTACTTC.

J is TRBJ2-1 and V is TRBV28; no clear D. V was pared by 6 bases and J by 5 bases, with 17 bases between. The CDR3 totals 15 residues. Germline-derived CDR1 and CDR2 are MDHEN and SYDVKM. CDR3 sequence reads: CASSPARLTNNEQFF. The CDR3 DNA sequence: TGTGCCAGCAGCCCTGCCAGGCTTACAAACAATGAGCAGTTCTTC.

This clone has more than one count but fewer than ten. The chain uses TRBV6-1 and TRBJ1-1, with 8 bases identical to TRBD1. Trimming at V came to 6 bases and at J to 1 base, leaving 7 bases not matched to a gene. CDR1 and CDR2 (germline): MNHNS, SASEGT. The CDR3 consists of 15 residues. The CDR3 DNA follows: TGTGCCAGCAGGACAGGGGAAAACTGGAACACTGAAGCTTTCTTT. It is translated as CASRTGENWNTEAFF.

V usage is TRBV4-1 and J usage is TRBJ2-7; D not certain. This CDR3 has 14 amino acids. V was trimmed by 3 bases and J by 0 bases, leaving 9 bases between them. CDR1 is MGHRA and CDR2 is YSYEKL in the germline V gene. In nucleotides, the CDR3 is TGCGCCAGCAGCCATCTCAGCGACTCCTACGAGCAGTACTTC. Translating gives CASSHLSDSYEQYF.

The chain joins TRBV2 to TRBJ2-1; 7 nucleotides match TRBD1. This CDR3 comprises 14 residues. Germline values: CDR1 SNHLY, CDR2 FYNNEI. J gave up 5 bases and V 7 bases, and 8 bases lay outside the gene matches. The CDR3 bases are TGTGCCAGCATGCGGACCGGGACAGACAATGAGCAGTTCTTC. This sequence encodes CASMRTGTDNEQFF.

V and J are TRBV5-1 and TRBJ2-2, with 9 bases fitting TRBD2. In germline, CDR1 is SGHRS, CDR2 YFSETQ. After removal of 4 bases from V and 6 bases from J, the junction contained 7 bases not matched to a gene. The CDR3 runs to 15 residues. The DNA of the CDR3 is TGCGCCAGCAGCCGGACTAGCGTTCTCCCCGGGGAGCTGTTTTTT. Amino acids: CASSRTSVLPGELFF.

The chain couples TRBV4-1 to TRBJ1-2; no clear D gene. V lost 0 bases, J lost 4 bases, and 9 bases lay in between. This CDR3 has 14 residues. The germline V gene has CDR1 MGHRA and CDR2 YSYEKL. The DNA for the CDR3 is TGCGCCAGCAGCCAAGACGCGGGATTCTATGGCTACACCTTC. Protein sequence: CASSQDAGFYGYTF.

The chain uses TRBV19 and TRBJ2-7, with 10 nucleotides matching TRBD1. The CDR3 extends over 15 amino acids. V was pared by 3 bases and J by 3 bases, with 5 bases of the junction left unmatched. Germline assignment: CDR1 LNHDA and CDR2 SQIVND (reference sequence). CDR3: CASSIGTGVIYEQYF. In nucleotides, the CDR3 is TGTGCCAGTAGTATCGGGACAGGGGTGATCTACGAGCAGTACTTC.

The CDR3 bases are TGCGCCAGCAGCGTGCTAGCGATTAGCACAGATACGCAGTATTTT. As protein: CASSVLAISTDTQYF. The chain is built from TRBV5-1 and TRBJ2-3; weak D call: TRBD2 (6 bases). The V gene's germline CDR1 is SGHRS and CDR2 YFSETQ. The CDR3 contains 15 residues. The ends were cut back, 4 bases at V and 0 bases at J, with 12 bases in the middle. Full variable domain (missing parts from reference TRBV5-1 and TRBJ2-3): KAGVTQTPRYLIKTRGQQVTLSCSPISGHRSVSWYQQTPGQGLQFLFEYFSETQRNKGNFPGRFSGRQFSNSRSEMNVSTLELGDSALYLCASSVLAISTDTQYFGPGTRLTVL.

As for this clone: An end of the junction does not agree with germline; a read error may underlie this. The V gene is TRBV5-4, the J gene TRBJ2-4; D is undetermined. The germline CDR1 and CDR2 sequences are SGHNT and YYREEE (reference sequence). The length of the CDR3 is 14 residues. Written as DNA, the CDR3 is TGTGCCAGCAGCTTGGCATCGGCCAAAAACAGTCAGTACTTC. As protein: CASSLASAKNSQYF.

V gene TRBV2 combines with J gene TRBJ2-2; 11 bases agree with TRBD1. From germline, CDR1 is SNHLY and CDR2 FYNNEI. The CDR3 is 15 residues long. Trimming cost V 5 bases and J 6 bases; bases outside gene matches: 5. CDR3 coding DNA: TGTGCCAGCAGTTCAGGACAGGGGGCGGCCGGGGAGCTGTTTTTT. It codes for CASSSGQGAAGELFF.

This clone showed up just a few times. The rearrangement links TRBV28 to TRBJ1-2, with 7 bases identical to TRBD1. The CDR3 covers 14 residues. The germline CDR1 and CDR2 sequences are MDHEN and SYDVKM. Trimming at V came to 2 bases and at J to 0 bases, leaving 0 bases not matched to a gene. The CDR3 sequence: CASSLTGANYGYTF. The CDR3, as DNA: TGTGCCAGCAGTTTAACAGGGGCTAACTATGGCTACACCTTC.

The V call is TRBV7-2, the J call TRBJ2-3; the match to TRBD2 covers 11 bases. The J segment lost 1 base and the V segment lost 6 bases, leaving 3 bases of the junction unmatched. Germline V gene lookup returns CDR1 SGHTA and CDR2 FQGNSA. The CDR3 covers 15 residues. CDR3 in amino acids: CASRPLAGGTDTQYF. CDR3 coding DNA: TGTGCCAGCAGACCACTAGCGGGGGGCACAGATACGCAGTATTTT. The full variable domain, with the rest looked up from reference TRBV7-2 and TRBJ2-3, is GAGVSQSPSNKVTEKGKDVELRCDPISGHTALYWYRQSLGQGLEFLIYFQGNSAPDKSGLPSDRFSAERTGGSVSTLTIQRTQQEDSAVYLCASRPLAGGTDTQYFGPGTRLTVL.

This clone was observed a single time. The chain carries TRBV7-9 and TRBJ2-3; 7 positions match TRBD1. Losses at the gene ends were 5 bases for V and 2 bases for J; bases not matched to a gene: 10. The CDR3 sequence is 16 residues long. Germline lookup yields CDR1 SEHNR and CDR2 FQNEAQ (reference sequence). The CDR3, as DNA: TGTGCCAGCAGCCTCTTTGGGGACAGCAACACAGATACGCAGTATTTT. Its translation: CASSLFGDSNTDTQYF.

The sample holds a few counts of this clone. The rearrangement uses TRBV10-3 and TRBJ2-1; D perhaps matches TRBD2 (6 bases). The germline V and J ends were trimmed by 2 bases and 7 bases, with 6 bases remaining between them. The CDR3 runs to 12 residues. The germline V gene has CDR1 ENHRY and CDR2 SYGVKD. The DNA for the CDR3 is TGTGCCATCAGTGAGCGGGAGAATGAGCAGTTCTTC. Protein product: CAISERENEQFF.

The chain combines TRBV19 with TRBJ1-5, with 7 bases identical to TRBD1. V was clipped by 7 bases and J by 4 bases; unmatched bases: 10. The CDR3 totals 15 residues. Germline V gene lookup returns CDR1 LNHDA and CDR2 SQIVND (reference sequence). This chain's CDR3 is CASTAGDSQNQPQHF. DNA for the CDR3: TGTGCCAGTACCGCCGGGGACAGCCAAAATCAGCCCCAGCATTTT. Based on the CDR3 plus reference TRBV19 and TRBJ1-5, the full variable domain is DGGITQSPKYLFRKEGQNVTLSCEQNLNHDAMYWYRQDPGQGLRLIYYSQIVNDFQKGDIAEGYSVSREKKESFPLTVTSAQKNPTAFYLCASTAGDSQNQPQHFGDGTRLSIL.

The chain's CDR3 is CASSGTSGQETQYF. The CDR3 DNA sequence: TGTGCCAGCAGTGGGACTAGCGGCCAAGAGACCCAGTACTTC. This chain links TRBV2 with TRBJ2-5; 10 bases fit TRBD2. The CDR3 totals 14 residues. Germline trimming cut 4 bases from V and 1 base from J; bases unmatched to any gene: 0. Germline lookup yields CDR1 SNHLY and CDR2 FYNNEI.

The V call is TRBV6-5, the J call TRBJ2-7; 12 bases are shared with TRBD1. This CDR3 is built from 14 residues. Trimming cost V 7 bases and J 4 bases; bases outside gene matches: 5. Germline CDR1 and CDR2: MNHEY and SVGAGI. CDR3 nucleotides: TGTGCCAGCATGCGGGACAGGGGGCAGTACGAGCAGTACTTC. It translates to CASMRDRGQYEQYF.